This T cell receptor beta chain was recorded in a study of blood T cell repertoires in COVID-19. Study background: Samples came from the United States, Italy and Spain, spanning acute and convalescent COVID-19. T cells, B-cell-depleted T cells, or PBMCs provided the cDNA or gDNA that served as material.

The authors' processing: Estimation of nucleated cell counts relied on the amplification of reference gene primers. The method was immunoSEQ multiplex PCR; TCRdb's version includes in-frame clones alone and lacks a portion of them. The V and J calls and clone size were taken over from that table, and D and trimming were inferred from the DNA. The top ten hold roughly 7.2% of the sample, which has some 42,000 clones, roughly 89% seen once. The CDR3 runs 12 residues. Germline V CDR1 and CDR2: LGHDT, YNNKEL (reference sequence). V lost 2 bases, J lost 8 bases, and 9 bases lay in between. The chain combines TRBV3-1 (or the pseudogene TRBV3-2) with TRBJ1-2; a weak D match, TRBD1 (5 bases). Sequencing used peripheral blood. This clonotype originated in a human donor in a cohort sampled during active COVID-19. This chain's CDR3 is CASSQKQAGYTF. In nucleotides, the CDR3 is TGTGCCAGCAGCCAAAAACAGGCGGGCTACACCTTC.